This T cell receptor (beta chain) was recorded in a study of T cells in Graves' hyperthyroidism and ophthalmopathy. V gave up 1 base and J gave up 5 bases; unmatched junction bases: 11. This CDR3 has 17 amino acids. Germline V lookup: CDR1 PRHDT, CDR2 FYEKMQ (reference sequence). RNA transcripts provided the source from which TCR beta CDR3 regions were amplified. During a first-round RT-PCR of the TCR CDR3, the HTBI primer set was used. TCRdb passed the multiplex PCR reads through MiXCR, listing each CDR3 protein once. Of approximately 330,000 distinct CDR3 sequences listed, roughly 13% are singletons. This clonotype was seen a few times.

The sequence was collected from a woman aged 40 to 50 with Graves' ophthalmopathy. V and J are TRBV13 and TRBJ2-1; 7 positions match TRBD2. The source material was blood. The CDR3 here is CASSLVAGVGSHNEQFF. The DNA for the CDR3 is TGTGCCAGCAGCTTAGTGGCGGGGGTTGGGAGCCACAATGAGCAGTTCTTC.